Below, 30 T cell receptor beta chains from the same sample are listed, as sequenced in a study of T cells in Graves' hyperthyroidism and ophthalmopathy (dated by TCRdb to between 2018 and 2021). Receptor amplification or capture employed multiplex PCR. Sequenced using an Illumina HiSeq 2000. TCR beta CDR3 regions were amplified from RNA transcripts. The first round of RT-PCR for the TCR CDR3 was performed with the HTBI primer set and the Qiagen OneStep RT-PCR kit. The public reads were run again by TCRdb, first through fastp at Q25 and then through MiXCR, and only productive beta chains were kept. Rows matching on CDR3 protein sequence are summarized as one entry with the most common DNA and genes. This sample is represented by about 300,000 distinct CDR3 sequences; less than 30% of them were singletons. The top ten hold over 25% of the sample. Sample: blood. These receptors were taken from a man aged 35 to 55 with Graves' hyperthyroidism that later progressed to Graves' ophthalmopathy.

This clonotype has a count of ten or more. The V gene is TRBV27, the J gene TRBJ1-2; 7 positions agree with TRBD1. The CDR3 length is 13 residues. V lost 6 bases, J lost 4 bases, and 5 bases stayed unmatched. Germline CDR1 MNHEY, CDR2 SMNVEV (reference sequence). The CDR3 here is CASSSQGRYGYTF. The CDR3 nucleotides are TGTGCCAGCAGCTCACAGGGGCGCTATGGCTACACCTTC.

This clonotype has ten or more counts. V and J are TRBV5-1 and TRBJ2-7, with TRBD1 matching over 8 bases. CDR3 length: 14 amino acids. V dropped 0 bases and J dropped 2; count of bases not matched to a gene: 1. Germline V gives CDR1 SGHRS, CDR2 YFSETQ. CDR3 in DNA: TGCGCCAGCAGCTTGGTGGACAGGGCCTACGAGCAGTACTTC. This gives the protein CASSLVDRAYEQYF.

The table lists this clonotype with many counts. CDR3 amino acids: CASSFKTGSAYEQYF. The CDR3 region has the DNA TGCGCCAGCAGCTTCAAAACAGGGTCTGCCTACGAGCAGTACTTC. V is TRBV5-1 and J is TRBJ2-7; D is possibly TRBD1 (6 bases). Per the germline V gene, CDR1 is SGHRS and CDR2 is YFSETQ. The CDR3 extends over 15 amino acids. Trimming shortened V by 2 bases and J by 2 bases, and 14 bases separated the two germline ends.

Comment on this clonotype: Compared with germline, one end of the junction differs, possibly owing to a read error. The chain combines TRBV6-2 or TRBV6-3 with TRBJ1-1; the D gene is possibly TRBD1 (5 bases). The CDR3 extends over 13 amino acids. CDR1 MNHEY and CDR2 SVGEGT come from the germline V gene. This chain's CDR3 is CASRLGVNTEAFF. In nucleotides, the CDR3 is TGTGCCAGCAGGCTGGGGGTGAATACTGAAGCTTTCTTT.

This clonotype appeared many times. The V gene is TRBV24-1, the J gene TRBJ2-2, with unresolved D. V was cut by 10 bases and J by 3 bases, with 11 bases left in between. The CDR3 length is 13 residues. CDR1 and CDR2 (germline): KGHDR, SFDVKD. In DNA form, the CDR3 reads TGTGCCACGTGTAGGGCCGACACCGGGGAGCTGTTTTTT. Amino acid sequence: CATCRADTGELFF.

The rearrangement joins TRBV11-2 to TRBJ2-5, with 8 bases identical to TRBD2. J gave up 5 bases and V 5 bases, and 7 bases lay outside the gene matches. The CDR3 extends over 14 amino acids. The germline gives CDR1 SGHAT, CDR2 FQNNGV. For the CDR3, the DNA is TGTGCCAGCAGCCAAGATAGCGGGGAGGAGACCCAGTACTTC. Translated, it gives CASSQDSGEETQYF.

The genes are TRBV20-1 and TRBJ1-1, with D perhaps TRBD1 (6 bases). Trimming left V 5 bases short and J 11 bases short, with 15 bases between. The CDR3 runs to 11 residues. Germline CDR1 DFQATT, CDR2 SNEGSKA (reference sequence). CDR3 protein: CSASNRVEAFF. DNA for the CDR3: TGCAGTGCTTCAAACAGGGTAGAGGCTTTCTTT.

This clonotype was observed many times. V gene TRBV12-5 combines with J gene TRBJ2-2; the match to TRBD1 covers 12 bases. Trimming cost V 8 bases and J 3 bases; bases outside gene matches: 7. Germline loops: CDR1 LGHNT, CDR2 FRNRAP. The CDR3 is made up of 16 amino acids. The CDR3 region is CASQPGTGGYTGELFF. CDR3 DNA: TGTGCTAGTCAGCCTGGGACAGGGGGCTACACCGGGGAGCTGTTTTTT.

In this sample, this clonotype turned up many times. This rearrangement joins TRBV20-1 to TRBJ2-5; D uncertain. Germline V gene lookup returns CDR1 DFQATT and CDR2 SNEGSKA (reference sequence). The V end was cut by 2 bases, the J end by 2 bases, with 12 bases between. The CDR3 has 14 residues. This CDR3 is CSARTLVSQETQYF. The CDR3 nucleotides read TGCAGTGCTAGAACGTTGGTCAGTCAAGAGACCCAGTACTTC.

At least ten counts were recorded for this clonotype. The genes are TRBV12-3 or TRBV12-4 and TRBJ2-7, with a tentative D call TRBD2 (5 bases). The V gene lost 6 bases and the J gene lost 3 bases, with 18 bases spanning the gap. The CDR3 has 15 residues. CDR3 in DNA: TGTGCCAGCAGAAAACAAGCACGGACTTTCTACGAGCAGTACTTC. It specifies CASRKQARTFYEQYF.

This clonotype was recorded at least ten times. The chain joins TRBV24-1 to TRBJ1-2; 7 bases match TRBD1. The CDR3 has 13 residues. V gave up 6 bases and J gave up 4 bases; unmatched junction bases: 4. Germline V gives CDR1 KGHDR, CDR2 SFDVKD. The CDR3 coding sequence is TGTGCCACCAGTTCGACAGGGAGCTATGGCTACACCTTC. Translated: CATSSTGSYGYTF.

There are many counts of this clonotype. The CDR3 bases are TGTGCCAGCAGTGAAGTGTTAGGGGGACACCGAAGCGGGAGGGGTACCGGGGAGCTGTTTTTT. Protein product: CASSEVLGGHRSGRGTGELFF. The chain uses TRBV2 and TRBJ2-2; 10 bases are shared with TRBD2. The V segment lost 1 base and the J segment 5 bases; nucleotides outside the gene matches: 19. CDR3 size: 21 residues. CDR1 SNHLY and CDR2 FYNNEI come from the germline V gene.

This clonotype was counted ten times or more. The V and J genes are TRBV11-1 and TRBJ2-7, with D hard to call. V shed 5 bases and J shed 5 bases, with 13 bases lying between them. Germline CDR1 and CDR2: SGHAT and FQDESV (reference sequence). The CDR3 has 13 amino acids. CDR3 protein: CASSPRRENEQYF. The CDR3 nucleotides read TGTGCCAGCAGCCCGCGAAGGGAAAACGAGCAGTACTTC.

This clonotype was counted many times. This chain uses TRBV5-8 with TRBJ1-1; weak D call: TRBD1 (5 bases). The ends were cut back, 4 bases at V and 4 bases at J, with 14 bases in the middle. Per germline, CDR1 SGHTS and CDR2 YDEGEE. The CDR3 totals 14 residues. Here the CDR3 DNA reads TGTGCCAGCAGCCGTCCAGGGCGGGGCACTGAAGCTTTCTTT. It yields the protein CASSRPGRGTEAFF.

This clonotype was seen many times. J is TRBJ1-2 and V is TRBV5-5, with TRBD1 identical over 10 bases. The CDR3 is 16 amino acids. The V gene end was trimmed by 4 bases and the J gene end by 2 bases; junction bases not matched to a gene: 8. The V gene's germline CDR1 is SGHKS and CDR2 YYEKEE (reference sequence). DNA of the CDR3: TGTGCCAGCAGCCGCAGGGGGACAGGGGTCAACTATGGCTACACCTTC. Its protein product is CASSRRGTGVNYGYTF. Variable domain in full (rest from reference TRBV5-5 and TRBJ1-2): DAGVTQSPTHLIKTRGQQVTLRCSPISGHKSVSWYQQVLGQGPQFIFQYYEKEERGRGNFPDRFSARQFPNYSSELNVNALLLGDSALYLCASSRRGTGVNYGYTFGSGTRLTVV.

There are many counts of this clonotype. The rearrangement joins TRBV14 to TRBJ1-2; D is unresolved. The CDR3 totals 15 residues. Per germline, CDR1 SGHDN and CDR2 FVKESK. The V and J ends lost 2 bases and 2 bases respectively, with 12 bases between them. The CDR3 is CASSQKGSPNYGYTF. Written as DNA, the CDR3 is TGTGCCAGCAGCCAAAAAGGGTCCCCCAACTATGGCTACACCTTC.

Ten or more counts support this clonotype. The rearrangement uses TRBV20-1 and TRBJ2-5; D is unresolved. CDR1 is DFQATT, CDR2 SNEGSKA, per germline (reference sequence). V gave up 5 bases and J gave up 2 bases, with 9 bases separating them. CDR3 length: 12 amino acids. The CDR3 spells CSADAEQETQYF. In DNA, the CDR3 is TGCAGTGCTGATGCGGAACAAGAGACCCAGTACTTC.

This clonotype was seen ten or more times. A much more abundant neighbour one base away suggests this may be a read error. The chain recombines TRBV28 with TRBJ1-5, with 9 bases aligning to TRBD1. Trimming took 4 bases from V and 4 from J; bases not matched to a gene: 2. This CDR3 is 14 amino acids long. Germline V lookup: CDR1 MDHEN, CDR2 SYDVKM. This chain's CDR3 is CASSYGQGNQPQHF. CDR3 DNA sequence: TGTGCCAGCAGTTACGGACAGGGGAATCAGCCCCAGCATTTT.

This clonotype was counted ten times or more. The gene calls are TRBV6-2 or TRBV6-3 and TRBJ2-2, with 9 bases fitting TRBD2. The CDR3 is 18 residues long. The germline V gene encodes CDR1 MNHEY and CDR2 SVGEGT. J was trimmed by 5 bases and V by 4 bases; bases with no gene match: 14. In DNA form, the CDR3 reads TGTGCCAGCAGTTTACAGGGGATAGCGGGAGTAGGGACCGGGGAGCTGTTTTTT. It specifies CASSLQGIAGVGTGELFF.

The table lists this clonotype with many counts. This sequence joins TRBV5-1 and TRBJ2-5; D is possibly TRBD2 (5 bases). Germline assignment: CDR1 SGHRS and CDR2 YFSETQ. Trimming cost V 2 bases and J 1 base, with 9 bases left between them. The CDR3 runs to 14 residues. CDR3 sequence: CASSFIRGQETQYF. The CDR3 region has the DNA TGCGCCAGCAGCTTTATTCGGGGCCAAGAGACCCAGTACTTC.

This clonotype was recorded many times. This chain joins TRBV28 and TRBJ2-7, with D unresolved. In germline, CDR1 is MDHEN, CDR2 SYDVKM. V lost 1 base and J 0 bases, leaving 10 bases between the germline ends. The CDR3 has 15 amino acids. This chain's CDR3 is CASSLFRRLSYEQYF. In nucleotides, the CDR3 is TGTGCCAGCAGTTTATTCAGGCGCCTCTCCTACGAGCAGTACTTC.

The chain joins TRBV7-3 to TRBJ2-2; 11 bases map to TRBD1. CDR3 length equals 15 residues. The V and J ends lost 5 bases and 6 bases, in that order; junction bases with no gene match: 5. Germline CDR1 and CDR2: SGHTA and FQGTGA. CDR3 in amino acids: CASSTPGQGAGELFF. Here the CDR3 DNA reads TGTGCCAGCAGCACTCCGGGACAGGGGGCCGGGGAGCTGTTTTTT.

This clonotype was counted at least ten times. The genes are TRBV7-8 and TRBJ1-2, with 9 nucleotides matching TRBD1. The germline CDR1 and CDR2 sequences are SGHVS and FQNEAQ. V shed 0 bases and J 8 bases; nucleotides not matched to a gene: 4. The CDR3 is 14 amino acids. DNA of the CDR3: TGTGCCAGCAGCTTAGCGGGACAGGGCTTCGGCTACACCTTC. Translated, it gives CASSLAGQGFGYTF.

The CDR3 region is CSAAQGARMWAGEAFF. The CDR3, as DNA: TGCAGTGCTGCCCAGGGGGCGCGAATGTGGGCGGGTGAAGCTTTCTTT. The rearrangement links TRBV20-1 to TRBJ1-1; 8 bases are shared with TRBD1. Per germline, CDR1 DFQATT and CDR2 SNEGSKA (reference sequence). With V trimmed by 5 bases and J by 7 bases, 18 bases remained unmatched. CDR3 size: 16 residues.

This clonotype has ten or more counts. This chain connects TRBV29-1 to TRBJ1-2; 12 bases align to TRBD1. The CDR3 is 19 amino acids. Germline CDR1 and CDR2: SQVTM and ANQGSEA. V lost 3 bases and J lost 0; bases outside the gene matches: 14. The CDR3 DNA reads as TGCAGCGTTGAGCCTTATGGGACAGGGGGCGATTCAGCTAACTATGGCTACACCTTC. This translates into CSVEPYGTGGDSANYGYTF.

At least ten counts were recorded for this clonotype. This chain uses TRBV24-1 with TRBJ2-5; 10 bases are shared with TRBD1. The germline V gene encodes CDR1 KGHDR and CDR2 SFDVKD. V trimming: 11 bases; J trimming: 7 bases; junction bases outside the gene matches: 15. This CDR3 contains 15 residues. As DNA, the CDR3 is TGTGCCATAAGTCCCGGGACAGGGGCGACGTGGACCCAGTACTTC. Encoded protein: CAISPGTGATWTQYF.

The chain has TRBV6-2 or TRBV6-3 and TRBJ2-5, with 9 bases that match TRBD1. Germline CDR1 MNHEY, CDR2 SVGEGT. The CDR3 has 16 amino acids. Trimming at V came to 6 bases and at J to 5 bases, leaving 13 bases not matched to a gene. CDR3 sequence reads: CASSVPRTGVRETQYF. The CDR3 DNA sequence: TGTGCCAGCAGCGTACCCAGGACAGGGGTCAGGGAGACCCAGTACTTC.

This clonotype was seen repeatedly, ten times or more. The chain carries TRBV29-1 and TRBJ1-1; D remains unclear. From germline, CDR1 is SQVTM and CDR2 ANQGSEA. This CDR3 region has 13 residues. V lost 2 bases to trimming and J lost 0 bases, with 7 bases between them. CDR3 protein: CSVENNMNTEAFF. The CDR3 coding sequence is TGCAGCGTTGAAAACAATATGAACACTGAAGCTTTCTTT.

The chain joins TRBV5-1 to TRBJ1-2, with a possible D match to TRBD1 (6 bases). CDR3 length equals 13 residues. The germline V gene has CDR1 SGHRS and CDR2 YFSETQ. V dropped 5 bases and J dropped 8 bases, with 16 bases sitting between them. CDR3 nucleotide sequence: TGCGCCAGCAGACCGACGGACAGACAAGGCTACACCTTC. Protein product: CASRPTDRQGYTF.

This clonotype was picked up many times. The rearrangement uses TRBV11-2 and TRBJ2-5; no clear D. The V gene lost 3 bases and the J gene lost 5 bases, with 4 bases spanning the gap. Germline V gives CDR1 SGHAT, CDR2 FQNNGV. The CDR3 totals 11 residues. The CDR3 DNA follows: TGTGCCAGCAGCTTTACGGAGACCCAGTACTTC. The encoded protein is CASSFTETQYF.